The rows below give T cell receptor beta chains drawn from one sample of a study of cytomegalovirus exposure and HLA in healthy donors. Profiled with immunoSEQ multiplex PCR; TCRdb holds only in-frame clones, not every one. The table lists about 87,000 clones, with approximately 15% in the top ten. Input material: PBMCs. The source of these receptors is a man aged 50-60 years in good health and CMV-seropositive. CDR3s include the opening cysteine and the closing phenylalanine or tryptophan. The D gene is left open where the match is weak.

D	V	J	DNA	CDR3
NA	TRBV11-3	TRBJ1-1	TGTGCCAGCAGCTACGCAAGGGGAGCTTTCTTT	CASSYARGAFF
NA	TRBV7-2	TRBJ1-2	TGTGCCAGCAGCTTATATCCTTATGGCTACACCTTC	CASSLYPYGYTF
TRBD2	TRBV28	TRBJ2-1	TGTGCCAGCAGTTCTAGCGGGAGTAGGAATGAGCAGTTCTTC	CASSSSGSRNEQFF
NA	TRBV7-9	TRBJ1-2	TGTGCCAGCAGCCCCGGACTGTTCTATGGCTACACCTTC	CASSPGLFYGYTF
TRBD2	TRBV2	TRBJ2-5	TGTGCCAGCAGTCCGGCTAGCGGGAGAGAGACCCAGTACTTC	CASSPASGRETQYF
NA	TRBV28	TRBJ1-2	TGTGCCATTGACATACCGAGAGGGTATGGCTACACCTTC	CAIDIPRGYGYTF
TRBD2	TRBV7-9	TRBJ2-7	TGTGCCAGCAGTTCACTAGCGGGAAGCTACGAGCAGTACTTC	CASSSLAGSYEQYF
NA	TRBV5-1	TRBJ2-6	TGCGCCAGCAGCTTGTTGGGGCCTGGGGCCAACGTCCTGACTTTC	CASSLLGPGANVLTF
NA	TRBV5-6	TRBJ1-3	TGTGCCAGCAGCTTGGAGGGGCAGGGGTCGTCAAAAGGTGGAAACACCATATATTTT	CASSLEGQGSSKGGNTIYF
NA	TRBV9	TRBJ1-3	TGTGCCAGCAGCCCCCCCGGACAGATCTCTGGAAACACCATATATTTT	CASSPPGQISGNTIYF
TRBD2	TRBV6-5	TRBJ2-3	TGTGCCAGCAGCCTTTCCTTACTTGGGGGGGGTACGCAGTATTTT	CASSLSLLGGGTQYF
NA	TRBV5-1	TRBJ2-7	TGCGCCAGCAGCCACCTGGGACTTTTTAAGCACGAGCAGTACTTC	CASSHLGLFKHEQYF
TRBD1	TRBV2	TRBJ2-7	TGTGCCAGCGCCCGGGACAGGGGTACCTACGAGCAGTACTTC	CASARDRGTYEQYF
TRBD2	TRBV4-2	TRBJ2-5	TGTGCCAGCAGCCTGAGAGCGGGAGGTCAAGAGACCCAGTACTTC	CASSLRAGGQETQYF
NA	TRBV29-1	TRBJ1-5	TGCAGCGTTACGTGGGGCAACAACAGGGCTGAAAGCAATCAGCCCCAGCATTTT	CSVTWGNNRAESNQPQHF
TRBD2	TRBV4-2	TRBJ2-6	TGTGCCAGCAGCCAAGACCGGACTAGCGGGAGGGCAACCGGGGCCAACGTCCTGACTTTC	CASSQDRTSGRATGANVLTF
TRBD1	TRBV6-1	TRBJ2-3	TGTGCCAGCAGTGTTGGACAGGCCACAGATACGCAGTATTTT	CASSVGQATDTQYF
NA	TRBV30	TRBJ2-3	TGTGCCTGGAGTGAAGTAAGACTGGCAGATACGCAGTATTTT	CAWSEVRLADTQYF
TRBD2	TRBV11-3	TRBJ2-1	TGTGCCAGCAGCCCCAATACTAGAGCGGGAGGAGTCTGGGGGCAGTTCTTC	CASSPNTRAGGVWGQFF
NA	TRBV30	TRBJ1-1	TGTGCCTGGTCGGTTACTGCTGAAGCTTTCTTT	CAWSVTAEAFF
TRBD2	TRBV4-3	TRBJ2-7	TGCGCCAGCAGCCAAGGTTCCGGGACTAGCGCCTACGAGCAGTACTTC	CASSQGSGTSAYEQYF
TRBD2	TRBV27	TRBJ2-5	TGTGCCAGCAGTTTAAACGCGGGAGGGGAGGAGACCCAGTACTTC	CASSLNAGGEETQYF
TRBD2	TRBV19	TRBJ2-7	TGTGCCAGTAGTACACTACTAGCGGGACCCTCCTACGAGCAGTACTTC	CASSTLLAGPSYEQYF
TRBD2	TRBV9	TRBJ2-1	TGTGCCAGCAGCACCGGGAGGAGCTCCTACAATGAGCAGTTCTTC	CASSTGRSSYNEQFF
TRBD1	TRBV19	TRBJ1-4	TGTGCCAGTAGTTTAGGTGGGACAGGAGACTTTCCCGTTGGGGGGCTGTTTTTT	CASSLGGTGDFPVGGLFF
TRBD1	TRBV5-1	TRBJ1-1	TGCGCCAGCAGCCGATATGGGACAGGGGAGATGAACACTGAAGCTTTCTTT	CASSRYGTGEMNTEAFF
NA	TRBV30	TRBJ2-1	TGTGCCTGGAGTGTCTACCTTTCGAATGAGCAGTTCTTC	CAWSVYLSNEQFF
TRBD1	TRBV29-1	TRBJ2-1	TGCAGCGTTGAAAGGGGGCGAACGAGCTCCTACAATGAGCAGTTCTTC	CSVERGRTSSYNEQFF
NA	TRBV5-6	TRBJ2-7	TGTGCCAGCAGCTTGGAGGGGCGACGCTCCTACGAGCAGTACTTC	CASSLEGRRSYEQYF
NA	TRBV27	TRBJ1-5	TGTGCCAGCAGATCCAGGGGCGATTATAGCAATCAGCCCCAGCATTTT	CASRSRGDYSNQPQHF
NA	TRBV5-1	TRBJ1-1	TGCGCCAGCAGCTGGCCGGGGAGCACTGAAGCTTTCTTT	CASSWPGSTEAFF
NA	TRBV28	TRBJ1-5	TGTGCCAGCAGTTTGCGGTTCGGGACAACCCTTGGAAATCAGCCCCAGCATTTT	CASSLRFGTTLGNQPQHF
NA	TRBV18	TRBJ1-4	TGTGCCAGCTCACCACTACAGACAACTAATGAAAAACTGTTTTTT	CASSPLQTTNEKLFF
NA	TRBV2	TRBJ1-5	TGTGCCAGCAGACAAACCGGGACACTCAATCAGCCCCAGCATTTT	CASRQTGTLNQPQHF
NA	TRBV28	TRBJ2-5	TGTGCCAGCAGGGGGACTCAAGCGTTCCAAGAGACCCAGTACTTC	CASRGTQAFQETQYF
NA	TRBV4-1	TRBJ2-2	TGCGCCAGCAGCCACGGCGACAGTACCGGGGAGCTGTTTTTT	CASSHGDSTGELFF
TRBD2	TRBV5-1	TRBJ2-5	TGCGCCAGCAGCTTGAGGACTAGCGGGACGGAGACCCAGTACTTC	CASSLRTSGTETQYF
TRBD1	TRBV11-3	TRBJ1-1	TGTGCCAGCAGCTTAGGGGTCGGCGCAGGGGGCGACGGTGAAGCTTTCTTT	CASSLGVGAGGDGEAFF
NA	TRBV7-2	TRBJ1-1	TGTGCCAGCAGCTTAGCGCACAGGCCACGTGAAGCTTTCTTT	CASSLAHRPREAFF
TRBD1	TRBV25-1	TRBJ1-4	TGTGCCAGCAGTGAAGGACAGGGAGATGAAAAACTGTTTTTT	CASSEGQGDEKLFF
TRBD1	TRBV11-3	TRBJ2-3	TGTGCCAGCAGCCCACAGGGGGCGAACACAGATACGCAGTATTTT	CASSPQGANTDTQYF
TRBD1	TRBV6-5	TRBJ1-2	TGTGCCACCCACGGGACAGGGCGGCGGGGCTATGGCTACACCTTC	CATHGTGRRGYGYTF
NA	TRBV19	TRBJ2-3	TGTGCCAGTCGGGACCGGGACACCTACACAGATACGCAGTATTTT	CASRDRDTYTDTQYF
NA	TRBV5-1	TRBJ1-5	TGCGCCAGCAGAGTGGACAACCTACAGCCCCAGCATTTT	CASRVDNLQPQHF
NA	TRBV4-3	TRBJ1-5	TGCGCCAGCAGCCAAGATGAGAATCAGCCCCAGCATTTT	CASSQDENQPQHF
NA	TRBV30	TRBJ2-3	TGTGCCTGGGGCAAGGTGCCGGAGACAGATACGCAGTATTTT	CAWGKVPETDTQYF
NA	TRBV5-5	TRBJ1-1	TGTGCCAGCAGCTCACAGGAGAACACTGAAGCTTTCTTT	CASSSQENTEAFF
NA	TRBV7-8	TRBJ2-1	TGTGCCAGCGTGCTAGCGAGGTGGTCCTACAATGAGCAGTTCTTC	CASVLARWSYNEQFF
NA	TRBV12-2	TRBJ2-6	TGTGCAAGTCGCTCGGACAGGGGCTCTGGGGCCAACGTCCTGACTTTC	CASRSDRGSGANVLTF
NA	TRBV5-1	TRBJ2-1	TGCGCCAGCAGCTTGGGGGGGCCAGTAGGGTACAATGAGCAGTTCTTC	CASSLGGPVGYNEQFF
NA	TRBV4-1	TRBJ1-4	TGCGCCAGCAGCCAAGGGGGGGGACCCTCTAATGAAAAACTGTTTTTT	CASSQGGGPSNEKLFF
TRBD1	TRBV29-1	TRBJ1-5	TGCAGCGTCTCGACAGGGGCTAATCAGCCCCAGCATTTT	CSVSTGANQPQHF
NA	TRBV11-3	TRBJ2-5	TGTGCCAGCAGCCTCCCGGGGATCCAAGAGACCCAGTACTTC	CASSLPGIQETQYF
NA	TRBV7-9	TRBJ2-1	TGTGCCAGCAGCTTACCGGGAGACAAGTATGAGCAGTTCTTC	CASSLPGDKYEQFF